The T cell receptor (beta chain) under discussion was sequenced for a study of lymphopenia after photon versus proton radiotherapy. Study-level results: Under photons, naive T cells and diversity fell while effector/memory populations rose. Only patients who died were analyzed for survival; proton advantage is unproven. After lymphocyte nadir, photon-treated repertoires showed oligoclonal expansion, especially CD8+ Temra. Post-nadir TCR diversity decline inversely tracked overall survival among those who died.

Using immunoSEQ multiplex PCR, the repertoire was profiled, and TCRdb retains in-frame clones only, with some absent. This sample has roughly 18,000 clones, with about 85% found just once. This clone was counted once. Antigen: not known. The CDR3 has 13 residues. CDR1 is LNHNV, CDR2 YYDKDF, per germline (reference sequence). V lost 1 base and J 2 bases, leaving 2 bases between the germline ends. The clonotype was recovered from a man in his 70s with pancreatic cancer. Sequencing was performed on peripheral blood, taken from a patient treated with proton-based radiotherapy. This sequence joins TRBV15 and TRBJ2-2; unclear D gene. CDR3 sequence: CATSRVNTGELFF. In DNA form, the CDR3 reads TGTGCCACCAGCAGAGTCAACACCGGGGAGCTGTTTTTT.